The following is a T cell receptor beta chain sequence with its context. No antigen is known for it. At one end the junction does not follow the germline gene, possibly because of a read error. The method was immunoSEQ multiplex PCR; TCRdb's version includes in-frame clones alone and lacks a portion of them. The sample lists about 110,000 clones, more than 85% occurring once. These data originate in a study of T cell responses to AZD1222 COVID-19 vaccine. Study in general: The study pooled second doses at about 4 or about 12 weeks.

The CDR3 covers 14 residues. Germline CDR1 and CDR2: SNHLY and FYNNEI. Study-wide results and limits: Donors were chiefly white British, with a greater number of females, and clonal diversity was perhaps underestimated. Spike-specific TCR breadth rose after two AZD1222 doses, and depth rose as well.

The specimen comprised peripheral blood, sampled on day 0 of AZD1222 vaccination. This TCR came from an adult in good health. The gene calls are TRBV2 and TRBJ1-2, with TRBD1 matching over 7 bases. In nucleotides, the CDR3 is TGTGCCAGCAGAGAAGGGACAGCAAACTATGGCTACACCTTC. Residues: CASREGTANYGYTF.